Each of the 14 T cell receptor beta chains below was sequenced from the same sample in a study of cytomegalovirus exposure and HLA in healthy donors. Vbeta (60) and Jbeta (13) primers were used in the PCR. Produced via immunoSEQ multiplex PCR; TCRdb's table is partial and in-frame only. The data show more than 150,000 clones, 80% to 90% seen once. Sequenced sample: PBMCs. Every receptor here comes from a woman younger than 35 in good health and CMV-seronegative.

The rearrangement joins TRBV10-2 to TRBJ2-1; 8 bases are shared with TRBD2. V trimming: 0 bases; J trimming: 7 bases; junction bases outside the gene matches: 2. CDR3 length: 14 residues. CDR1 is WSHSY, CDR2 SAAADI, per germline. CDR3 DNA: TGCGCCAGCAGTGAGTCGCGGGGGGAGAATGAGCAGTTCTTC. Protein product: CASSESRGENEQFF.

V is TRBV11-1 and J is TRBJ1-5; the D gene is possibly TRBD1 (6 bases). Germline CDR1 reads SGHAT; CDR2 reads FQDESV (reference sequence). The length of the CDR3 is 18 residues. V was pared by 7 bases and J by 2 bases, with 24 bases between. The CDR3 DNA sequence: TGTGCCAGCATTGGTCCCGGCGGGGGCGTATTCGGCAATCAGCCCCAGCATTTT. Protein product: CASIGPGGGVFGNQPQHF.

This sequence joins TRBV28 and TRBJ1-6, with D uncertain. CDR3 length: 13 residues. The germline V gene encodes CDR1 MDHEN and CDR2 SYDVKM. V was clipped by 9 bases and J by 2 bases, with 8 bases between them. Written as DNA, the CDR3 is TGTGCCAGTGGAGTTACCTATAATTCACCCCTCCACTTT. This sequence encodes CASGVTYNSPLHF.

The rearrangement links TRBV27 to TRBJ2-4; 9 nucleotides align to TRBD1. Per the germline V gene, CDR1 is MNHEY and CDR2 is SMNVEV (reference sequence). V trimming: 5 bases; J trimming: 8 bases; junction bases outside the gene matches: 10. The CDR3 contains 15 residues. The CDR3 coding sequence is TGTGCCAGCAGTCTAGGGACAGGGTCCTTAGACATTCAGTACTTC. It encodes CASSLGTGSLDIQYF.

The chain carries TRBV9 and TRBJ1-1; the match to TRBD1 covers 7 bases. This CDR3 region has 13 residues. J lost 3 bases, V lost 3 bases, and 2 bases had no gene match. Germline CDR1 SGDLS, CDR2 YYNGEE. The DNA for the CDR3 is TGTGCCAGCAGCGCCACAGGGGACACTGAAGCTTTCTTT. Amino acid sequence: CASSATGDTEAFF.

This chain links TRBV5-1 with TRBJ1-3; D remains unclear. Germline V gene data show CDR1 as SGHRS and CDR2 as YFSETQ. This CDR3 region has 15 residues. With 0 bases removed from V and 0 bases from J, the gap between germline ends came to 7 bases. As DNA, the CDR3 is TGCGCCAGCAGCTTGGGAGGAAGCTCTGGAAACACCATATATTTT. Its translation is CASSLGGSSGNTIYF.

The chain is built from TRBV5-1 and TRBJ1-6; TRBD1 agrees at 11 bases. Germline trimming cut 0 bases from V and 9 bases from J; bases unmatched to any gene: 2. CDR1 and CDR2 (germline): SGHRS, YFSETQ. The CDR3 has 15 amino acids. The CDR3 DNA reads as TGCGCCAGCAGCTTGGGAGGGACAGGGGGTTCACCCCTCCACTTT. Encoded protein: CASSLGGTGGSPLHF. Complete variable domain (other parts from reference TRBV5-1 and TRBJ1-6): KAGVTQTPRYLIKTRGQQVTLSCSPISGHRSVSWYQQTPGQGLQFLFEYFSETQRNKGNFPGRFSGRQFSNSRSEMNVSTLELGDSALYLCASSLGGTGGSPLHFGNGTRLTVT.

CDR3 sequence: CASREAYEQYF. The CDR3 DNA is TGTGCCAGCCGGGAGGCCTACGAGCAGTACTTC. This sequence joins TRBV6-5 and TRBJ2-7, with TRBD2 matching 7 bases. The V segment lost 8 bases and the J segment 2 bases; nucleotides outside the gene matches: 0. CDR3 length: 11 residues. Germline lookup yields CDR1 MNHEY and CDR2 SVGAGI.

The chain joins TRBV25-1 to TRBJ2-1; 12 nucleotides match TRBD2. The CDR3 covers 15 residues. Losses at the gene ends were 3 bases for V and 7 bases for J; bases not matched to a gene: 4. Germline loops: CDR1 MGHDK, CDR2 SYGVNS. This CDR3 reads CASSDLGTSGNEQFF. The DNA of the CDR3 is TGTGCCAGCAGTGACCTCGGGACTAGCGGGAATGAGCAGTTCTTC. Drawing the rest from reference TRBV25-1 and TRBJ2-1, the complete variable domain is EADIYQTPRYLVIGTGKKITLECSQTMGHDKMYWYQQDPGMELHLIHYSYGVNSTEKGDLSSESTVSRIRTEHFPLTLESARPSHTSQYLCASSDLGTSGNEQFFGPGTRLTVL.

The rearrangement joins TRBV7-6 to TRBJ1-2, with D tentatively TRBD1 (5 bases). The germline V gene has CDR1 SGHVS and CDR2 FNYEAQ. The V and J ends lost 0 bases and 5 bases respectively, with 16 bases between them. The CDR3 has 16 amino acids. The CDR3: CASSLAPQGSPYGYTF. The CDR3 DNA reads TGTGCCAGCAGCTTAGCGCCCCAGGGATCCCCTTATGGCTACACCTTC.

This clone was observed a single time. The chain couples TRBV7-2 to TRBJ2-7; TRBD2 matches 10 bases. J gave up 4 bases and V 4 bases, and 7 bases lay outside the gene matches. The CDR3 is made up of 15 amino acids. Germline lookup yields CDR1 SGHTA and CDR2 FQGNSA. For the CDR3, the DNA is TGTGCCAGCAGCTCTAGCGGGAGTAGGGGGTACGAGCAGTACTTC. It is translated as CASSSSGSRGYEQYF.

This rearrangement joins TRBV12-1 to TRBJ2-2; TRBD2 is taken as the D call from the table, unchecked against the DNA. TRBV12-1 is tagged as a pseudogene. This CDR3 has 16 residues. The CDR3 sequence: CASRLLGNLNTGELFF. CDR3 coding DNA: TGTGCCAGCAGACTGCTCGGGAATTTGAACACCGGGGAGCTGTTTTTT.

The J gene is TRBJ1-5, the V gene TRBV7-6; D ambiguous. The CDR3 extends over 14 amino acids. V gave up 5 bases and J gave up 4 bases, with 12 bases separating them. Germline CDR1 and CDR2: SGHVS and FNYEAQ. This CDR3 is CASSPNMANQPQHF. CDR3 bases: TGTGCCAGCAGCCCAAATATGGCAAATCAGCCCCAGCATTTT.

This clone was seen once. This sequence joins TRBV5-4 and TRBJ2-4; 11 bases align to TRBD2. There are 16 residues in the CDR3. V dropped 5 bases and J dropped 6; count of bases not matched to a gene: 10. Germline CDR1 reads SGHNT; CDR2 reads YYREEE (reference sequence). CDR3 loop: CASRLLTLAGGNIQYF. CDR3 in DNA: TGTGCCAGCAGACTCCTAACCCTAGCGGGGGGAAACATTCAGTACTTC.